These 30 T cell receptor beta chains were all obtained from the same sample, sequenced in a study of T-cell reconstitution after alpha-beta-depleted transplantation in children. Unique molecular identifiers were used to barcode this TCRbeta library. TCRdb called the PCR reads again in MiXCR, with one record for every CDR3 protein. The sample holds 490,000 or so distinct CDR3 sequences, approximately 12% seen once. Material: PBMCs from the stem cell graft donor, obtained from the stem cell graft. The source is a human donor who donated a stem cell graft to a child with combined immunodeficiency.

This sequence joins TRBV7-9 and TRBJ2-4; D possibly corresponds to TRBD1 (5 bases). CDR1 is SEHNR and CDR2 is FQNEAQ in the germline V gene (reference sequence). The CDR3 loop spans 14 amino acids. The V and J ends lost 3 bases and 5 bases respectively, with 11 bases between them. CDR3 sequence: CASSFRVTQNIQYF. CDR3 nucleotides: TGTGCCAGCAGCTTCAGGGTTACACAAAACATTCAGTACTTC.

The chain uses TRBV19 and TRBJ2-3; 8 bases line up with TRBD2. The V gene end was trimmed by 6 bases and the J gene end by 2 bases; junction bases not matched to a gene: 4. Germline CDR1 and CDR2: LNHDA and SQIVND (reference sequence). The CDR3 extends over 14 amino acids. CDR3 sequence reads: CASRQGLDTDTQYF. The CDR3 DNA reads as TGTGCCAGTAGGCAGGGACTAGACACAGATACGCAGTATTTT. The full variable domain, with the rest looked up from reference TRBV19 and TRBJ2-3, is DGGITQSPKYLFRKEGQNVTLSCEQNLNHDAMYWYRQDPGQGLRLIYYSQIVNDFQKGDIAEGYSVSREKKESFPLTVTSAQKNPTAFYLCASRQGLDTDTQYFGPGTRLTVL.

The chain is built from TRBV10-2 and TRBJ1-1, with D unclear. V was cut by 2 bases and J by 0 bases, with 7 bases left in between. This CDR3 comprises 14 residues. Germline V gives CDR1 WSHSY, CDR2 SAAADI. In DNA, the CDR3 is TGCGCCAGCAGTGAGGGTTTTGTGAACACTGAAGCTTTCTTT. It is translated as CASSEGFVNTEAFF.

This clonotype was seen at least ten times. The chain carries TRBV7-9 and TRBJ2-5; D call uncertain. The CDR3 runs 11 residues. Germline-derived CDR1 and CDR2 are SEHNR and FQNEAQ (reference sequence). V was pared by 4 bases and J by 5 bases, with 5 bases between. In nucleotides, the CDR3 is TGTGCCAGCAGCTCCTGGGAGACCCAGTACTTC. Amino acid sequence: CASSSWETQYF.

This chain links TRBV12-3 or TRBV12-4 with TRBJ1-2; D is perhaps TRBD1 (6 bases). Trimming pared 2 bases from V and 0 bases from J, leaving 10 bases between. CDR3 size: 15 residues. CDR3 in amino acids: CASSLRGVANYGYTF. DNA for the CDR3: TGTGCCAGCAGTTTAAGGGGGGTGGCTAACTATGGCTACACCTTC.

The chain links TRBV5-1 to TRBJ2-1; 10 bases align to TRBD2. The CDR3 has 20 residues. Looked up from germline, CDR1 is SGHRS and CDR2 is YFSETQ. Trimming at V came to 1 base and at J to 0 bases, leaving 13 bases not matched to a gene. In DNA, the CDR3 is TGCGCCAGCAGCTTGTACCGACTAGCGGGCGACATATTCTCCTACAATGAGCAGTTCTTC. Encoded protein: CASSLYRLAGDIFSYNEQFF.

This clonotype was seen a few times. In DNA, the CDR3 is TGTGCCACCAGCAGCGACCTGTTGAGGCTAGGCCAGGGAGACCAGTACTTC. It specifies CATSSDLLRLGQGDQYF. The V gene is TRBV15, the J gene TRBJ2-5; D is tentatively TRBD1 or TRBD2 (5 bases each). Trimming left V 3 bases short and J 10 bases short, with 27 bases between. The CDR3 covers 17 residues. Per the germline V gene, CDR1 is LNHNV and CDR2 is YYDKDF (reference sequence).

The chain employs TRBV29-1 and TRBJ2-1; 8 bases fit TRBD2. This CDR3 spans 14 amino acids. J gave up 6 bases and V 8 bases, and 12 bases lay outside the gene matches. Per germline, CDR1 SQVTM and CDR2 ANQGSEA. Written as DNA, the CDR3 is TGCAGCCCCTTGGAACCGGGGGGGTTCAATGAGCAGTTCTTC. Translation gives CSPLEPGGFNEQFF.

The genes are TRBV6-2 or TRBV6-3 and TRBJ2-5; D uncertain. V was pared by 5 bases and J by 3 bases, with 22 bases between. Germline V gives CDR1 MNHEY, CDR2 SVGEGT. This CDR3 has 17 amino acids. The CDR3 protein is CASSLFRLQAGEETQYF. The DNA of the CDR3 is TGTGCCAGCAGTCTGTTCAGACTCCAGGCTGGAGAAGAGACCCAGTACTTC.

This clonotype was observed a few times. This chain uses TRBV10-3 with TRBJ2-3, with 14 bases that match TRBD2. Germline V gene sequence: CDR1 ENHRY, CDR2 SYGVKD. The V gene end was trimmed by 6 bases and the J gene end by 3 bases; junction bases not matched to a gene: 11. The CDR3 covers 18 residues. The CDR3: CAISPGLAGERETDTQYF. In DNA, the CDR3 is TGTGCCATCAGCCCGGGACTAGCGGGAGAAAGGGAGACAGATACGCAGTATTTT.

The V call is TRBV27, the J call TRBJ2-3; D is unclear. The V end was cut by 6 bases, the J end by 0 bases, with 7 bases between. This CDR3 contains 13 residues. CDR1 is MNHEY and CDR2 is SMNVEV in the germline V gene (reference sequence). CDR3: CASRLPSTDTQYF. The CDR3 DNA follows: TGTGCCAGCAGACTCCCCAGCACAGATACGCAGTATTTT.

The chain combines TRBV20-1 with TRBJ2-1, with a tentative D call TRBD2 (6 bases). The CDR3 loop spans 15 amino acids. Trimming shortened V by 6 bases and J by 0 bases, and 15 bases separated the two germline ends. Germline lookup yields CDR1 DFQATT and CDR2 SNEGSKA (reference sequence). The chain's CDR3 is CSAESGPSSYNEQFF. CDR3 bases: TGCAGTGCCGAAAGCGGGCCTAGCTCCTACAATGAGCAGTTCTTC.

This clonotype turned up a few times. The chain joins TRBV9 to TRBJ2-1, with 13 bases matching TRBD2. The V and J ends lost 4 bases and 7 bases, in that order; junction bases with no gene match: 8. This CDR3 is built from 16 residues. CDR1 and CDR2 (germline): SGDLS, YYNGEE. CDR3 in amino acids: CASSSLAGLAGNEQFF. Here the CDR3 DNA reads TGTGCCAGCAGCTCCCTGGCGGGACTAGCGGGAAATGAGCAGTTCTTC.

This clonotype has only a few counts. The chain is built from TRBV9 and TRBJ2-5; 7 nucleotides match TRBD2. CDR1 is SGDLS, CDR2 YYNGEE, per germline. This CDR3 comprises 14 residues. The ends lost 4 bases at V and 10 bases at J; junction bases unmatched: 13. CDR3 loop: CASSQSGLVGRQYF. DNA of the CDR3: TGTGCCAGCAGCCAGAGTGGACTAGTTGGGCGCCAGTACTTC.

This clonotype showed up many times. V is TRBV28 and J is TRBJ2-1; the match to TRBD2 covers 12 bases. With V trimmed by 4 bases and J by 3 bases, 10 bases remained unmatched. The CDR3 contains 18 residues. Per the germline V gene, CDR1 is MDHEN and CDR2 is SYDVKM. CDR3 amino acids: CASSSRLAGALFYNEQFF. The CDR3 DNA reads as TGTGCCAGCAGTTCACGACTAGCGGGGGCCTTATTCTACAATGAGCAGTTCTTC. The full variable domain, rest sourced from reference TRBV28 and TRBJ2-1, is DVKVTQSSRYLVKRTGEKVFLECVQDMDHENMFWYRQDPGLGLRLIYFSYDVKMKEKGDIPEGYSVSREKKERFSLILESASTNQTSMYLCASSSRLAGALFYNEQFFGPGTRLTVL.

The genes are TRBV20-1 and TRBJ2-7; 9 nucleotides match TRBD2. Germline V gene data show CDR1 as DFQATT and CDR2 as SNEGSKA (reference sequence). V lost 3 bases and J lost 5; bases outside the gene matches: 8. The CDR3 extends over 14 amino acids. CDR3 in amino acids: CSASLGGRVHEQYF. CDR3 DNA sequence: TGCAGTGCTAGCTTGGGCGGGAGGGTCCACGAGCAGTACTTC.

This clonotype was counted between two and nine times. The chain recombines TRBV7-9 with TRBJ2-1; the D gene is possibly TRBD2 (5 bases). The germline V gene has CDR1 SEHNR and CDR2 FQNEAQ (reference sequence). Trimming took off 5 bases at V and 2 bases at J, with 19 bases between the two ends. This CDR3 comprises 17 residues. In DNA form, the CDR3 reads TGTGCCAGCAGCACCCCGGCGGGCAGTGGTGCCTACAATGAGCAGTTCTTC. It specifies CASSTPAGSGAYNEQFF.

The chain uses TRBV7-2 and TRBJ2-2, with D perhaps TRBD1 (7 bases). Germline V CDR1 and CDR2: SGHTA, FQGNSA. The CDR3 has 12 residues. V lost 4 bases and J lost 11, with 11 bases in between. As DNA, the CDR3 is TGTGCCAGCAGCTCAGGGGGGACAGAGCTGTTTTTT. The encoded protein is CASSSGGTELFF.

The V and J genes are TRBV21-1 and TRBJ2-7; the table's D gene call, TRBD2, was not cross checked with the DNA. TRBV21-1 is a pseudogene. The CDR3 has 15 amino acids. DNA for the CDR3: TGTGCCAGCAGCAAAGACATCCCGCCGTCCTACGAGCAGTACTTC. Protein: CASSKDIPPSYEQYF.

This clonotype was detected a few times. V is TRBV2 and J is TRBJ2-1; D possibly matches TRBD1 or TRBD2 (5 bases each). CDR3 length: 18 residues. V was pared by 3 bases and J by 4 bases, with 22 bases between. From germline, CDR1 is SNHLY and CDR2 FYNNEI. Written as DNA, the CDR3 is TGTGCCAGCAGTGAGGCCCCCCCCGGGGCCACTGGGTACAATGAGCAGTTCTTC. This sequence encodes CASSEAPPGATGYNEQFF.

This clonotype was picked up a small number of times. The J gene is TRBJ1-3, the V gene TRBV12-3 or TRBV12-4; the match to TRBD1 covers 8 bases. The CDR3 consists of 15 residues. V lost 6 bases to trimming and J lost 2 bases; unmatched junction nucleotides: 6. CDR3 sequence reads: CASRGTGFPGNTIYF. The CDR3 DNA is TGTGCCAGCAGAGGGACAGGCTTCCCTGGAAACACCATATATTTT.

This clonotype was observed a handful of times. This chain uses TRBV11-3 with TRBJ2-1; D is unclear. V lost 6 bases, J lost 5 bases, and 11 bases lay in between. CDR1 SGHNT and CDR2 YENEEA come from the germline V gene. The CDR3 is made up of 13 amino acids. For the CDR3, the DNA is TGTGCCAGCAGTCCTATGCCCCACAATGAGCAGTTCTTC. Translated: CASSPMPHNEQFF.

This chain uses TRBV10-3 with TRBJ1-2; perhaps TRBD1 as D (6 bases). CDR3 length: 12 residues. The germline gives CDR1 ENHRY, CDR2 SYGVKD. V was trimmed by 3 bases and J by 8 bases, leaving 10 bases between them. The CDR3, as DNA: TGTGCCATCAGTGAAGGGGGGTCCGGCTACACCTTC. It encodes CAISEGGSGYTF.

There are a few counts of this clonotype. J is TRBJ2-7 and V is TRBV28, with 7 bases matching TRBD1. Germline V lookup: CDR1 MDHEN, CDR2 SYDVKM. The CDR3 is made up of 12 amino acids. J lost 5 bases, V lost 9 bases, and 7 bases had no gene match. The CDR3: CASETQGNEQYF. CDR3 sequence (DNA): TGTGCCAGTGAGACACAGGGGAACGAGCAGTACTTC.

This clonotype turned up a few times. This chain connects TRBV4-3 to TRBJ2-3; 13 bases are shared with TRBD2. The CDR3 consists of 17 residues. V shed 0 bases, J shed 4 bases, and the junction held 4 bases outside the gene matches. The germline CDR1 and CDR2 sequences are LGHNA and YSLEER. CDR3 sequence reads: CASSQDRLAGGADTQYF. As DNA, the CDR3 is TGCGCCAGCAGCCAAGATAGACTAGCGGGAGGAGCAGATACGCAGTATTTT.

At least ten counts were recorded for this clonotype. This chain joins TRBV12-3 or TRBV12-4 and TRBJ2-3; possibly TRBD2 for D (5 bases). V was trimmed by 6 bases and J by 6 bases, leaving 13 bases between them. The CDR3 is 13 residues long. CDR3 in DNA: TGTGCCAGCAGACCGGGCCCGGGGGATACGCAGTATTTT. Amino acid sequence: CASRPGPGDTQYF.

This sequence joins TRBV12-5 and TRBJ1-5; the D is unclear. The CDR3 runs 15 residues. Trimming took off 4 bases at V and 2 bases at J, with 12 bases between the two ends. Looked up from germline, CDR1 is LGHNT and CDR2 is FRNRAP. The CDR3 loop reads CASGSSPLGNQPQHF. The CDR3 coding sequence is TGTGCTAGTGGTTCGTCCCCTTTGGGCAATCAGCCCCAGCATTTT.

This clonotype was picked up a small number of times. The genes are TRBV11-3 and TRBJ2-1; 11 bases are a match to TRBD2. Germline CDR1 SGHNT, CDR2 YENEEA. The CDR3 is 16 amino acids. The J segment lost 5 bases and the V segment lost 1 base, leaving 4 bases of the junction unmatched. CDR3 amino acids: CASSLVGLAGHNEQFF. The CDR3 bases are TGTGCCAGCAGCTTAGTAGGACTAGCGGGTCACAATGAGCAGTTCTTC.

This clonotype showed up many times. The CDR3 is CSVEMTSGTYEQYF. CDR3 coding DNA: TGCAGCGTCGAGATGACTAGCGGGACCTACGAGCAGTACTTC. This rearrangement joins TRBV29-1 to TRBJ2-7; the match to TRBD2 covers 11 bases. Germline CDR1 is SQVTM and CDR2 is ANQGSEA. The CDR3 totals 14 residues. Trimming at V came to 6 bases and at J to 2 bases, leaving 6 bases not matched to a gene.

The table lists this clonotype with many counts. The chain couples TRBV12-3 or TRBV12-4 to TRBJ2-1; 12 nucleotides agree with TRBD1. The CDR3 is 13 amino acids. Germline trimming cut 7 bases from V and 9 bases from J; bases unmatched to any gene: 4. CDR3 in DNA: TGTGCCAGCAATCCGGGACAGGGGGCTGAGCAGTTCTTC. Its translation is CASNPGQGAEQFF.